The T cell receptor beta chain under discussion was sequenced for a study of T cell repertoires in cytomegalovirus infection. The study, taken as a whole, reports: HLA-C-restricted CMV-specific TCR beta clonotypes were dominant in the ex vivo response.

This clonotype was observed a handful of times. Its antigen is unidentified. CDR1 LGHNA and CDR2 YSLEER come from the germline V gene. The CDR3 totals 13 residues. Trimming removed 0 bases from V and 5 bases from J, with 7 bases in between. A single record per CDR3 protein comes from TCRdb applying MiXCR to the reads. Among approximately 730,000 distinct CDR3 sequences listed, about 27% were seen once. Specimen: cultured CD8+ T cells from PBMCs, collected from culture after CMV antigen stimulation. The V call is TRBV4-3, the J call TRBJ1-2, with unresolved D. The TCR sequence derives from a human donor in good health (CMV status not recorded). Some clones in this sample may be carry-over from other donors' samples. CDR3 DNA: TGCGCCAGCAGCCAAGAAGAAGGGTATGGCTACACCTTC. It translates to CASSQEEGYGYTF.